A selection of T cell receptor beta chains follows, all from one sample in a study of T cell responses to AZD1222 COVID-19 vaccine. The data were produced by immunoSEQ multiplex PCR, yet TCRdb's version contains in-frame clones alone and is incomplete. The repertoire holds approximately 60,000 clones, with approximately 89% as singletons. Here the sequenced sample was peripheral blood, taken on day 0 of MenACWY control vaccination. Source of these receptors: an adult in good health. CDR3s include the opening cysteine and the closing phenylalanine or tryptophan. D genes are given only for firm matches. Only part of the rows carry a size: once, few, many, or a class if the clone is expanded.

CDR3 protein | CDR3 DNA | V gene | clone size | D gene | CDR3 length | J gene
CASGLRDRKNSPLHF | TGTGCCAGCGGACTCCGGGACAGAAAAAATTCACCCCTCCACTTT | TRBV6-5 | NA | TRBD1 | 15 | TRBJ1-6
CASASGGTDTQYF | TGTGCCAGCGCTTCAGGGGGCACAGATACGCAGTATTTT | TRBV6-5 | NA | NA | 13 | TRBJ2-3
CASSRGTWGDEQFF | TGTGCCAGCAGCCGAGGGACTTGGGGAGATGAGCAGTTCTTC | TRBV6-2/TRBV6-3 | NA | NA | 14 | TRBJ2-1
CASSPPGRQNTEAFF | TGTGCCAGCAGTCCACCGGGAAGGCAGAACACTGAAGCTTTCTTT | TRBV6-5 | few | NA | 15 | TRBJ1-1
CASQGAGRSGNTIYF | TGTGCCAGCCAAGGAGCAGGCCGGTCTGGAAACACCATATATTTT | TRBV6-5 | NA | NA | 15 | TRBJ1-3
CASSSPGRGGYTF | TGTGCCAGCAGTTCCCCCGGGAGGGGTGGCTACACCTTC | TRBV27 | once | NA | 13 | TRBJ1-2
CASSLVGQAQSELFF | TGTGCCAGCAGCTTAGTGGGACAGGCCCAATCTGAACTGTTTTTT | TRBV7-6 | NA | TRBD1 | 15 | TRBJ1-4
CASSIPGAYEQYF | TGTGCCAGTAGTATCCCGGGCGCCTACGAGCAGTACTTC | TRBV19 | NA | NA | 13 | TRBJ2-7
CAISAQNRGRSEETQYF | TGTGCCATCAGTGCCCAAAACAGGGGGCGCTCGGAAGAGACCCAGTACTTC | TRBV10-3 | NA | TRBD1 | 17 | TRBJ2-5
CASSQGQGWNSPLHF | TGTGCCAGCTCACAGGGACAGGGGTGGAATTCACCCCTCCACTTT | TRBV18 | NA | TRBD1 | 15 | TRBJ1-6
CASSEEGTGGVGEETQYF | TGTGCCAGCAGTGAAGAGGGGACAGGGGGCGTAGGGGAAGAGACCCAGTACTTC | TRBV6-1 | once | TRBD1 | 18 | TRBJ2-5
CASSPRAQETQYF | TGTGCCAGCAGCCCGAGGGCGCAAGAGACCCAGTACTTC | TRBV7-2 | NA | NA | 13 | TRBJ2-5
CASSLTLAGETQYF | TGTGCCAGCAGCTTAACGCTAGCGGGAGAGACCCAGTACTTC | TRBV7-9 | NA | TRBD2 | 14 | TRBJ2-5
CASRRGRPWGEQYF | TGTGCCAGCAGGAGGGGGCGGCCCTGGGGGGAGCAGTACTTC | TRBV6-5 | NA | TRBD1 | 14 | TRBJ2-7
CASSYSGTGPQHF | TGTGCCAGCAGTTACTCGGGGACAGGGCCCCAGCATTTT | TRBV6-2/TRBV6-3 | NA | TRBD1 | 13 | TRBJ1-5
CASSQDRAYEQYF | TGCGCCAGCAGCCAAGACAGAGCCTACGAGCAGTACTTC | TRBV4-1 | few | NA | 13 | TRBJ2-7
CASSHRRGSSYEQYF | TGTGCCAGCAGCCATCGTAGGGGTAGCTCCTACGAGCAGTACTTC | TRBV11-2 | NA | NA | 15 | TRBJ2-7
CASSVGTANSPLHF | TGTGCCAGCAGCGTAGGAACAGCTAATTCACCCCTCCACTTT | TRBV5-6 | NA | NA | 14 | TRBJ1-6
CAWSVGQNSNQPQHF | TGTGCCTGGAGTGTGGGACAGAATAGCAATCAGCCCCAGCATTTT | TRBV30 | NA | TRBD1 | 15 | TRBJ1-5
CASQRSDSSTDTQYF | TGTGCCAGTCAGAGAAGTGACAGTAGCACAGATACGCAGTATTTT | TRBV19 | once | NA | 15 | TRBJ2-3
CASSLGGRATDNEQFF | TGTGCCAGCAGTTTGGGAGGGAGAGCGACCGACAATGAGCAGTTCTTC | TRBV28 | NA | TRBD2 | 16 | TRBJ2-1
CASRSPNNEKLFF | TGTGCCAGCAGGTCTCCAAATAATGAAAAACTGTTTTTT | TRBV6-5 | NA | NA | 13 | TRBJ1-4
CASSLRTTYNEQFF | TGTGCCAGCAGTCTCCGGACAACTTACAATGAGCAGTTCTTC | TRBV6-2/TRBV6-3 | NA | NA | 14 | TRBJ2-1
CASSVDGARNEQFF | TGTGCCAGCAGCGTAGATGGGGCGAGGAATGAGCAGTTCTTC | TRBV9 | NA | NA | 14 | TRBJ2-1
CASSQDRQQPNTEAFF | TGTGCCAGCAGCCAAGATAGGCAGCAACCGAACACTGAAGCTTTCTTT | TRBV4-2 | NA | NA | 16 | TRBJ1-1
CASSPGSSYNEQFF | TGTGCCAGCAGTCCGGGGTCCTCCTACAATGAGCAGTTCTTC | TRBV6-2/TRBV6-3 | NA | NA | 14 | TRBJ2-1
CASILDRRIGEQYF | TGTGCCAGCATCCTGGACCGGAGGATCGGCGAGCAGTACTTC | TRBV28 | NA | NA | 14 | TRBJ2-7
CASSGGTFAYNEQFF | TGTGCCAGCAGTGGGGGAACCTTCGCCTACAATGAGCAGTTCTTC | TRBV2 | NA | NA | 15 | TRBJ2-1
CASSPAGQATF | TGTGCCAGCAGCCCGGCCGGACAGGCTACCTTC | TRBV12-3/TRBV12-4 | few | TRBD1 | 11 | TRBJ1-2
CASSMAARLNTGELFF | TGTGCCAGTAGTATGGCGGCCCGATTGAACACCGGGGAGCTGTTTTTT | TRBV19 | NA | NA | 16 | TRBJ2-2
CASRTDSTGGELFF | TGCGCCAGCAGAACGGACAGCACCGGCGGGGAGCTGTTTTTT | TRBV10-1 | NA | NA | 14 | TRBJ2-2
CSVELAAYEQYF | TGCAGCGTTGAACTAGCGGCCTACGAGCAGTACTTC | TRBV29-1 | NA | TRBD2 | 12 | TRBJ2-7
CASSKPTGTTNTGELFF | TGTGCCAGCAGCAAACCTACCGGGACCACAAACACCGGGGAGCTGTTTTTT | TRBV7-8 | once | NA | 17 | TRBJ2-2
CASQGAREKLFF | TGTGCCAGCCAGGGGGCTCGGGAAAAACTGTTTTTT | TRBV28 | NA | TRBD1 | 12 | TRBJ1-4
CASSPGPSWETQYF | TGTGCTAGCAGCCCGGGCCCCTCCTGGGAGACCCAGTACTTC | TRBV7-7 | NA | NA | 14 | TRBJ2-5
CASSTRQGSNTEAFF | TGTGCCAGCAGCACGCGACAGGGATCGAACACTGAAGCTTTCTTT | TRBV7-9 | NA | TRBD1 | 15 | TRBJ1-1
CASSLRRRANEQFF | TGTGCCAGCAGTTTAAGGCGGAGGGCCAATGAGCAGTTCTTC | TRBV28 | NA | NA | 14 | TRBJ2-1
CASSRSGTTPYEQYF | TGTGCCAGCAGCCGTAGCGGGACGACGCCCTACGAGCAGTACTTC | TRBV27 | NA | TRBD2 | 15 | TRBJ2-7
CASSQESGTFYEQYF | TGCGCCAGCAGCCAAGAAAGCGGAACCTTCTACGAGCAGTACTTC | TRBV4-3 | few | NA | 15 | TRBJ2-7
CASSIAGTGNYGYTF | TGTGCCAGTAGTATTGCCGGGACAGGGAACTATGGCTACACCTTC | TRBV19 | NA | TRBD1 | 15 | TRBJ1-2
CARSPRLAGGPQETQYF | TGTGCCAGAAGCCCAAGACTAGCGGGAGGGCCCCAAGAGACCCAGTACTTC | TRBV5-3 | NA | TRBD2 | 17 | TRBJ2-5
CASSVSGQSNYGYTF | TGCGCCAGCAGCGTGTCCGGACAGTCTAACTATGGCTACACCTTC | TRBV5-1 | NA | NA | 15 | TRBJ1-2
CASSPWAPDYEQYF | TGTGCCAGCAGCCCCTGGGCTCCAGACTACGAGCAGTACTTC | TRBV5-5 | NA | NA | 14 | TRBJ2-7
CASSLSPLPTSGYTF | TGTGCCAGCAGCTTGTCTCCCCTACCGACCTCTGGCTACACCTTC | TRBV7-2 | NA | NA | 15 | TRBJ1-2
CASSPTNSYEQYF | TGTGCCAGCAGCCCAACAAATTCCTACGAGCAGTACTTC | TRBV7-2 | NA | NA | 13 | TRBJ2-7
CASSFRSTPGLAGSGGELFF | TGTGCCAGCAGTTTTCGATCAACTCCGGGACTAGCGGGATCGGGCGGGGAGCTGTTTTTT | TRBV27 | NA | TRBD2 | 20 | TRBJ2-2
CASSILAGGGQNNEQFF | TGTGCCAGTAGTATATTAGCGGGAGGTGGCCAAAACAATGAGCAGTTCTTC | TRBV19 | NA | TRBD2 | 17 | TRBJ2-1
CASSIVDSSHQETQYF | TGTGCCAGTAGTATAGTCGATAGCAGTCACCAAGAGACCCAGTACTTC | TRBV19 | NA | NA | 16 | TRBJ2-5
CASSQDFRGAEAFF | TGTGCCAGCAGCCAAGATTTCCGGGGAGCTGAAGCTTTCTTT | TRBV14 | few | NA | 14 | TRBJ1-1
CASSLSRDRGQPQHF | TGTGCCAGCAGCTTGTCCCGGGACAGGGGTCAGCCCCAGCATTTT | TRBV5-8 | NA | TRBD1 | 15 | TRBJ1-5
CASTPGANTGELFF | TGTGCCAGCACGCCGGGGGCGAACACCGGGGAGCTGTTTTTT | TRBV7-9 | NA | NA | 14 | TRBJ2-2
CASSYSYGEGNQPQHF | TGTGCCAGCAGTTACTCGTATGGGGAGGGCAATCAGCCCCAGCATTTT | TRBV6-5 | once | NA | 16 | TRBJ1-5
CASSVQGGNTEAFF | TGTGCCAGCAGCGTCCAGGGGGGGAACACTGAAGCTTTCTTT | TRBV9 | once | TRBD1 | 14 | TRBJ1-1
CASSLGTGGGYTF | TGTGCCAGCAGCTTAGGAACGGGTGGGGGCTACACCTTC | TRBV7-9 | NA | NA | 13 | TRBJ1-2
CSVVGGNSYNEQFF | TGCAGCGTCGTTGGCGGGAACTCCTACAATGAGCAGTTCTTC | TRBV29-1 | once | NA | 14 | TRBJ2-1
CASSLSGNNYEQYF | TGTGCCAGCAGTTTATCAGGGAATAACTACGAGCAGTACTTC | TRBV27 | NA | NA | 14 | TRBJ2-7